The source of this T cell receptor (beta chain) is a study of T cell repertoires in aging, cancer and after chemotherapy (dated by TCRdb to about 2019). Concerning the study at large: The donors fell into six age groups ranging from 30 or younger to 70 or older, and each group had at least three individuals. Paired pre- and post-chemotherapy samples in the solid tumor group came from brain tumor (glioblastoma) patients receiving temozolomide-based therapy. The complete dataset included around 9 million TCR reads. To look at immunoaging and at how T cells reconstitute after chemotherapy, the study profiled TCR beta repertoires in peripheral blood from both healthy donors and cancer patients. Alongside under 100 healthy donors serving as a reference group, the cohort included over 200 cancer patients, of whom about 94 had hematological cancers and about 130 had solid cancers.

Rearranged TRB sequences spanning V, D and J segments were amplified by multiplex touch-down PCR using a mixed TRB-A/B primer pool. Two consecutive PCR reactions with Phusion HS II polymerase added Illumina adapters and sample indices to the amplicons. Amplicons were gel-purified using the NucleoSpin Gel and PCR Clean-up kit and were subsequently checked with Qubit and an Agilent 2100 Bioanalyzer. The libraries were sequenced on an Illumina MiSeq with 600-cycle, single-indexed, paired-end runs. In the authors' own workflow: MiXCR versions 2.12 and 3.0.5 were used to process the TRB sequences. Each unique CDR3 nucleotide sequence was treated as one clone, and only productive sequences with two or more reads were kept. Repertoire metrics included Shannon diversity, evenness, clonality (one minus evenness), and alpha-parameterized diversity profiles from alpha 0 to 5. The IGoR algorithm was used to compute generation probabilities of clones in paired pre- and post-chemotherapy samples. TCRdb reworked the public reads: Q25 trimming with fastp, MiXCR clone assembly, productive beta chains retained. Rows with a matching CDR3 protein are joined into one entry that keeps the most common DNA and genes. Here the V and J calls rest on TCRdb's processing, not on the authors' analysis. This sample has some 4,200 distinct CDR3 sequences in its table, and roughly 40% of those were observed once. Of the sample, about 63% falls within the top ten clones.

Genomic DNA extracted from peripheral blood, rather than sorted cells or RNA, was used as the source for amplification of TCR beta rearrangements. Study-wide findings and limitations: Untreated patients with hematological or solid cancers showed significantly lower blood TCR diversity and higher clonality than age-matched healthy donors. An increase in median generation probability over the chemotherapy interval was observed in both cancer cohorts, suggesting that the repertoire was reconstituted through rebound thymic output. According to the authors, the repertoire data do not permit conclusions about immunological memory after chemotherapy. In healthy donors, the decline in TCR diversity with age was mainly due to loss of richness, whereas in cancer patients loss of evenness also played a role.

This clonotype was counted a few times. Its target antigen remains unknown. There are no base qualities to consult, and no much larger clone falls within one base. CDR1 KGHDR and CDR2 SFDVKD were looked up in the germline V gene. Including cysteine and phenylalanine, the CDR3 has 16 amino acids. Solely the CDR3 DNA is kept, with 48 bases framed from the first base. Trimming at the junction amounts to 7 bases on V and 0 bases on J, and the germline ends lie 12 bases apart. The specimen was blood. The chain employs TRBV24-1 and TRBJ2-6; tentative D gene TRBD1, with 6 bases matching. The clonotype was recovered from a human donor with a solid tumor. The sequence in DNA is TGTGCCACCAGCTCGGGACAAAGCTCTGGGGCCAACGTCCTGACTTTC. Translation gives CATSSGQSSGANVLTF.